This T cell receptor (beta chain) appears in the sequencing data of a study of control samples from healthy donors and cancer patients. This table comes from immunoSEQ multiplex PCR, and its TCRdb copy is limited to in-frame clones, with some not included. The sample carries approximately 50,000 clones, 95% recorded once. The CDR3 contains 13 residues. Trimming took 8 bases from V and 5 from J; bases not matched to a gene: 4. From germline, CDR1 is MDHEN and CDR2 SYDVKM. Sequencing input: blood. The sequence was collected from a man aged 30 to 45 in good health. This chain uses TRBV28 with TRBJ2-7, with 12 bases identical to TRBD2. CDR3 region: CASGGLAGHEQYF. The DNA for the CDR3 is TGTGCCAGCGGGGGACTAGCGGGTCACGAGCAGTACTTC.